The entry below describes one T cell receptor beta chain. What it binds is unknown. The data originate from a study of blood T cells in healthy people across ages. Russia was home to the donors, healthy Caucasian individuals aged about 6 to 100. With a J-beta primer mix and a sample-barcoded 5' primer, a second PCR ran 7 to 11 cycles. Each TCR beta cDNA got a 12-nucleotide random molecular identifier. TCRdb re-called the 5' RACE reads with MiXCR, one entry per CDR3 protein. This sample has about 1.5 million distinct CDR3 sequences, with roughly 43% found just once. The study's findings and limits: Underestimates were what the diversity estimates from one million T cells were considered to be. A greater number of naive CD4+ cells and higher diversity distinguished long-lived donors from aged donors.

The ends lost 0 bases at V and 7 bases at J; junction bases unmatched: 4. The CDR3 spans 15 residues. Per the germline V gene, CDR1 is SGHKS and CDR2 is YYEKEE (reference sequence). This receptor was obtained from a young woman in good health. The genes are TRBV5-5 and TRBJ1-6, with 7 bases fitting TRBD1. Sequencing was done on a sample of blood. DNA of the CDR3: TGTGCCAGCAGCTTGGCCGGGACAGAGAATTCACCCCTCCACTTT. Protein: CASSLAGTENSPLHF.